This is a list of T cell receptor beta chains from one sample in a study of T cell changes during pregnancy in multiple sclerosis. The data were produced by immunoSEQ multiplex PCR, yet TCRdb's version contains in-frame clones alone and is incomplete. The data show 45,000 to 55,000 clones, 85% to 95% seen once. The sequenced sample was CD4+ T cells from peripheral blood mononuclear cells, obtained in the second trimester of pregnancy. These TCRs come from a female donor in good health, enrolled as a control in a pregnancy study. Each CDR3 is given with its conserved first and last residue.

TRBJ2-7	TRBV7-9	CASSRDFASEQYF
TRBJ2-5	TRBV29-1	CSVGPGKETQYF
TRBJ1-4	TRBV28	CASSREVAGTFF
TRBJ2-3	TRBV19	CASSIPGLAGGPTDTQYF
TRBJ1-2	TRBV23-1	CASSQSGGGLRYGYTF
TRBJ2-2	TRBV14	CASSRLRGGPGGELFF
TRBJ1-2	TRBV7-2	CASSFSPGDRGRPGYTF
TRBJ2-3	TRBV7-2	CASSLDGSGSRDTQYF
TRBJ1-1	TRBV30	CAWSRWEGVTEAFF
TRBJ1-1	TRBV18	CASSRDRASMNTEAFF
TRBJ2-7	TRBV7-2	CASSLGGTGGNEQYF
TRBJ2-5	TRBV7-2	CASSSLAGGLETQYF
TRBJ1-1	TRBV5-1	CASSLAQPSNTEAFF
TRBJ1-5	TRBV30	CAWSRGQARNQPQHF
TRBJ1-6	TRBV6-6	CASRRDNANSPLHF
TRBJ2-5	TRBV5-1	CASSKGTGQETQYF
TRBJ2-7	TRBV27	CASSLQQGHHEQYF
TRBJ2-7	TRBV27	CASSSWTSGAIYEQYF
TRBJ2-2	TRBV9	CASSVRGTGELFF
TRBJ1-4	TRBV27	CATKAATNEKLFF
TRBJ2-3	TRBV5-1	CASSSTGVADTQYF
TRBJ1-5	TRBV30	CAWSGTLLGQPQHF
TRBJ2-7	TRBV2	CASSEGTSGTYEQYF
TRBJ2-7	TRBV5-1	CASSSTPSYEQYF
TRBJ2-2	TRBV7-3	CASSLNAGPIGELFF
TRBJ1-4	TRBV19	CASSIDRSRGEKLFF
TRBJ2-1	TRBV23-1	CANTCGRLYNEQFF
TRBJ2-3	TRBV4-2	CASSQAGLAGADTQYF
TRBJ2-7	TRBV25-1	CASTRPGAYEQYF
TRBJ2-3	TRBV18	CASSPPDRGRLSDTQYF
TRBJ2-7	TRBV28	CASLPQGYSYEQYF
TRBJ1-1	TRBV20-1	CSAGRDTEAFF
TRBJ2-7	TRBV5-1	CASSVSWSSYEQYF
TRBJ2-3	TRBV23-1	CASSSKREGLSDTQYF
TRBJ2-7	TRBV7-6	CASSPRGGYEQYF
TRBJ1-1	TRBV27	CASQFSRDRGRKTEAFF
TRBJ2-7	TRBV4-2	CASRTSGGSYEQYF
TRBJ1-4	TRBV11-2	CASSSPGTVLFF
TRBJ2-7	TRBV19	CASSRREGYEQYF
TRBJ1-4	TRBV27	CASSHDRGREKLFF
TRBJ2-4	TRBV5-1	CASSTPGQGIEDIQYF
TRBJ2-7	TRBV7-8	CASSMNPGQGYEQYF
TRBJ1-2	TRBV7-2	CASSLDRGGGKGYTF
TRBJ2-7	TRBV5-1	CASSLGTGVVHEQYF
TRBJ2-5	TRBV4-2	CASSPGLAGGSGKETQYF
TRBJ1-6	TRBV7-2	CASSLGLRASSPLHF
TRBJ1-2	TRBV7-2	CASSEEPYGYTF
TRBJ1-5	TRBV29-1	CSVGLGVGGGNQPQHF
TRBJ1-1	TRBV25-1	CASSDGHNTEAFF
TRBJ1-5	TRBV7-2	CASSLGAVQPQHF
TRBJ1-2	TRBV20-1	CSARDSKDYTF
TRBJ1-1	TRBV15	CATSREWGGPRDYTEAFF
TRBJ1-1	TRBV13	CASSLRTAFTEAFF
TRBJ2-3	TRBV7-2	CASSFQRTGTDTQYF
TRBJ1-5	TRBV19	CASSMYGEPSNQPQHF